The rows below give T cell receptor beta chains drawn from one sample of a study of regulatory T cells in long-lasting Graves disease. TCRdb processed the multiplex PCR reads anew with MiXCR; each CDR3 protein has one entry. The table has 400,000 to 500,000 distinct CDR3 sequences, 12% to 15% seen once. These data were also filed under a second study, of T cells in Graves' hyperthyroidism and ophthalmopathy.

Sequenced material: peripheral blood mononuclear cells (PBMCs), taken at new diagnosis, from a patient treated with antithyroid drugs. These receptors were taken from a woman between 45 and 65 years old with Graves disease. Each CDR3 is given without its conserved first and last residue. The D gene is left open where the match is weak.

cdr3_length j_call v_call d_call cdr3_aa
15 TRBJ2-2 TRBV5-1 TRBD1 ASSFVSGTGYTGELF
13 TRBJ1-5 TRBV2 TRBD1 ASSDTGGGNQPQH
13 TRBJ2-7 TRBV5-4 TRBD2 ASSQRAGGGYEQY
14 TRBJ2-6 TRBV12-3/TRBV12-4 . ASSLGQGSGANVLT
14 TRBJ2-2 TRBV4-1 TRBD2 ASSQTGTSDFGELF
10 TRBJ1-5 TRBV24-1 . ATSTGDQPQH
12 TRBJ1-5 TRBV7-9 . ASSLGNSNQPQH
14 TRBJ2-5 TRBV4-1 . ASSPTSLGLQETQY
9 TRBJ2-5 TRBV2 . ASSVRETQY
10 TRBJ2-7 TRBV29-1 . SVEDKTDEQY
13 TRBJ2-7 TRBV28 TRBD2 ASSLTSGSVYEQY
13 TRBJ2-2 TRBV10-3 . AISDGGSNTGELF
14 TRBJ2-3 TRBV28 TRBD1 ASSLEGQGAGDTQY
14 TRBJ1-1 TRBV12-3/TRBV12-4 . ASSERDGRFRGEAF
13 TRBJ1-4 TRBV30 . AWSGSAPRGEKLF
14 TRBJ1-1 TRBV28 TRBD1 ASSTGQGAVWTEAF
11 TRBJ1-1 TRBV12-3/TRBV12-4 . ASSRQVNTEAF
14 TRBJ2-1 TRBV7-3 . ASSLNSFASSNEQF
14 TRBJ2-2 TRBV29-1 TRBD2 SVEFLAGGVTGELF
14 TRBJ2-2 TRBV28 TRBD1 ASTLFGTGNTGELF
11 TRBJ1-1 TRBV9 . ASSVQGDTEAF
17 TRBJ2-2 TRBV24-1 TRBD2 ATSDSYGGLAENTGELF
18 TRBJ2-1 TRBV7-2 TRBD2 ASSPGTSGRAQSSYNEQF
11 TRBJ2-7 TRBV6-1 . ASSESGLREQY
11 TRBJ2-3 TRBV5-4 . ASSTQTTDTQY
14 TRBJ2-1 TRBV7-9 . ASSLDAGSSYNEQF
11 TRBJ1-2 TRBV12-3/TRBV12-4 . ASSFLGGYGYT
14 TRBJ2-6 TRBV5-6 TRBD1 ASSRTGDSGANVLT
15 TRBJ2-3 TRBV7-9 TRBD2 ASSLRTSGVSTDTQY
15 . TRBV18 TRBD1 ASSPPSAGTVKETQY
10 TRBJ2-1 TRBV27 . ASSPGANEQF
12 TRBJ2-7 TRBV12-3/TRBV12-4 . ASSLASGVYEQY
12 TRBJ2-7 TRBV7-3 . ASSPSISSYEQY
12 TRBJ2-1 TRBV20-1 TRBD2 SARGLAGANEQF
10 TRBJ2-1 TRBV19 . ASSIPGQKQF
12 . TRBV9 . ASSDGTSGEAQY
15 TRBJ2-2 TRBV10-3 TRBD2 AISETGTSGNTGELF
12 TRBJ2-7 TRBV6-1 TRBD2 ASTRTSGGYEQY
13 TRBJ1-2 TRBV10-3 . AISETLRQGYGYT
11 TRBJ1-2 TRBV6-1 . ASKDSLSYGYT
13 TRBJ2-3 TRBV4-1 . ASSPGGRSTDTQY